What follows are 10 T cell receptor beta chains derived from one specimen sequenced in a study of read filtering for tumor transcriptome and immune sequencing. Molecular barcoded adaptors covering alpha/delta and beta/gamma chains were used on roughly 400 ng RNA. TCRdb re-analysed the reads in MiXCR, keeping a single row per CDR3 protein. The sample contains approximately 5,000 distinct CDR3 sequences, around 21% of which appear only once. Sequencing input: a population of CD138-negative cells sorted from bone marrow. All receptors derive from a donor at least 40 years old with multiple myeloma.

In its sample, this clonotype was seen a few times. V and J are TRBV11-2 and TRBJ2-1, with D perhaps TRBD2 (5 bases). The CDR3 has 14 amino acids. Trimming took 5 bases from V and 12 from J, leaving 20 bases between them. Germline-derived CDR1 and CDR2 are SGHAT and FQNNGV. Here the CDR3 DNA reads TGTGCCAGCAGCCGAGGACTGACGAAGGCTGTGCAGTTCTTC. Its protein is CASSRGLTKAVQFF.

This clonotype was observed many times. The CDR3 nucleotides are TGCAGTGTTGGCGGGGATGAGCAGTTCTTC. Its protein product is CSVGGDEQFF. J is TRBJ2-1 and V is TRBV20-1; TRBD2 is a possible D gene (6 bases). This CDR3 region has 10 residues. V was clipped by 7 bases and J by 8 bases, with 9 bases between them. The germline V gene has CDR1 DFQATT and CDR2 SNEGSKA (reference sequence).

Regarding this clonotype: The junction differs from germline at one of its ends, possibly a read error. V gene TRBV4-2 combines with J gene TRBJ2-1, with TRBD2 as a possible D gene (5 bases). The CDR3 totals 14 residues. The germline CDR1 and CDR2 sequences are LGHNA and YNFKEQ. DNA for the CDR3: TGTGCCAGCTGCCAAGGGAGAGGATCGGGTGATCAGTTCTTC. It specifies CASCQGRGSGDQFF.

In its sample, this clonotype was seen many times. CDR3 residues: CASNDREETQYF. The CDR3 bases are TGTGCCAGCAACGACAGGGAAGAGACCCAGTACTTC. The chain carries TRBV21-1 and TRBJ2-5; the table's D call of TRBD1 was not tested on the DNA. TRBV21-1 is annotated as a pseudogene. The CDR3 is 12 residues long.

In this sample, this clonotype turned up many times. The chain joins TRBV29-1 to TRBJ2-2, with 9 bases lining up with TRBD2. The germline V gene has CDR1 SQVTM and CDR2 ANQGSEA. The CDR3 runs to 14 residues. Unmatched junction bases numbered 6, after V lost 7 bases and J lost 3 bases. CDR3 DNA sequence: TGCAGCGCCCTTAGCGGGAGCTACACCGGGGAGCTGTTTTTT. It encodes CSALSGSYTGELFF.

This clonotype appeared once. This sequence may be a read error, since a much larger clone differs from it by one base. The J gene is TRBJ2-5, the V gene TRBV10-3, with D tentatively TRBD1 (6 bases). V lost 4 bases and J 1 base, leaving 7 bases between the germline ends. This CDR3 has 13 amino acids. Germline V CDR1 and CDR2: ENHRY, SYGVKD. The CDR3 region is CAISARGQETQYF. The DNA of the CDR3 is TGTGCCATCAGTGCCAGGGGCCAAGAGACCCAGTACTTC.

This clonotype showed up many times. The V gene is TRBV18, the J gene TRBJ1-4; the match to TRBD1 covers 8 bases. This CDR3 region has 18 residues. V gave up 1 base and J gave up 2 bases; unmatched junction bases: 9. Germline CDR1 is KGHSH and CDR2 is LQKENI. CDR3 amino acids: CASSPLDRASTTNEKLFF. As DNA, the CDR3 is TGTGCCAGCTCACCACTGGACAGGGCTTCAACGACTAATGAAAAACTGTTTTTT.

Concerning this clonotype itself: A far larger clone differs by one base, so this is likely a read error. This chain links TRBV6-5 with TRBJ1-1; 7 positions agree with TRBD1. The V gene end was trimmed by 5 bases and the J gene end by 7 bases; junction bases not matched to a gene: 19. The CDR3 is 17 residues long. Looked up from germline, CDR1 is MNHEY and CDR2 is SVGAGI. In DNA, the CDR3 is TGTGCCAGCAGTAGGACTAGACAGGGTTATCGTCCCCATGAAGCTTTCTTT. Translation gives CASSRTRQGYRPHEAFF.

This clonotype is deemed medium-sized. The chain joins TRBV18 to TRBJ1-1; unclear D gene. This CDR3 is built from 14 residues. V was cut by 2 bases and J by 6 bases, with 13 bases left in between. CDR1 is KGHSH and CDR2 is LQKENI in the germline V gene. The CDR3 spells CASSPTGGASEAFF. Here the CDR3 DNA reads TGTGCCAGCTCACCAACCGGCGGCGCCTCTGAAGCTTTCTTT.

Turning to this clonotype: Germline is not matched at one junction end, which may reflect a read error. The rearrangement joins TRBV24-1 to TRBJ2-2; D is perhaps TRBD2 (5 bases). This CDR3 contains 15 residues. Germline V gene data show CDR1 as KGHDR and CDR2 as SFDVKD. As DNA, the CDR3 is TGTGCCACCGGTGCTCAGAGCGCGAACACCGGGAAGCTGTTTTTT. This codes for CATGAQSANTGKLFF.